Listed below are T cell receptor beta chains from one sample, sequenced in a study of CD8+ T cells in alopecia areata. Profiling relied on immunoSEQ multiplex PCR, and the TCRdb table lists in-frame clones only, not all of them. The sample lists around 70,000 clones; approximately 30% were seen once. Source: CD8+ T cells sorted from blood, taken at week 4, from a patient treated with tofacitinib. The receptors were sampled from a human donor with alopecia areata. Each CDR3 is given with its conserved first and last residue. The D gene is left open where the match is weak. Expanded clones are given a class, and other clones once, few, many or no size at all.

size | D | J | V | CDR3 | DNA
few | . | TRBJ1-2 | TRBV29-1 | CSVEDREPGYYGYTF | TGCAGCGTTGAAGATCGGGAACCCGGTTACTATGGCTACACCTTC
. | . | TRBJ1-1 | TRBV9 | CASSVYGGRNTEAFF | TGTGCCAGCAGCGTATACGGGGGCCGGAACACTGAAGCTTTCTTT
. | . | TRBJ2-3 | TRBV5-1 | CASSSPWESDTQYF | TGCGCCAGCAGCTCACCTTGGGAGTCAGATACGCAGTATTTT
. | . | TRBJ1-2 | TRBV9 | CASSVGTSDDYTF | TGTGCCAGCAGCGTAGGTACATCCGATGACTACACCTTC
. | . | TRBJ2-5 | TRBV4-1 | CASSSLAEETQYF | TGCGCCAGCAGCTCCTTGGCCGAAGAGACCCAGTACTTC
. | . | TRBJ1-5 | TRBV5-6 | CASSKGNQPQHF | TGTGCCAGCAGCAAGGGGAATCAGCCCCAGCATTTT
. | TRBD1 | TRBJ2-7 | TRBV27 | CASSWTGRHEQYF | TGTGCCAGCAGTTGGACAGGGAGGCACGAGCAGTACTTC
. | . | TRBJ1-1 | TRBV29-1 | CSVLFLRSQRGTEAFF | TGCAGCGTCCTCTTTCTCCGGTCGCAGAGGGGCACTGAAGCTTTCTTT
few | . | TRBJ2-5 | TRBV29-1 | CSTIPVGRNQETQYF | TGCAGCACTATCCCCGTGGGCAGAAACCAAGAGACCCAGTACTTC
few | . | TRBJ1-5 | TRBV4-1 | CASSQENEQPQHF | TGCGCCAGCAGCCAAGAAAACGAACAGCCCCAGCATTTT
. | TRBD2 | TRBJ2-5 | TRBV19 | CASSGTSGQETQYF | TGTGCCAGTAGCGGGACTAGCGGTCAAGAGACCCAGTACTTC
. | TRBD2 | TRBJ2-7 | TRBV4-1 | CASSHRLAEDNEQYF | TGCGCCAGCAGCCACCGACTAGCGGAGGATAACGAGCAGTACTTC
few | . | TRBJ2-5 | TRBV19 | CASSHERSGPYF | TGTGCCAGTAGCCATGAGAGGTCAGGACCGTACTTC
few | . | TRBJ1-5 | TRBV29-1 | CSVVFVDSNQPQHF | TGCAGCGTTGTCTTCGTGGACAGTAATCAGCCCCAGCATTTT
. | . | TRBJ2-1 | TRBV29-1 | CSVVWDSSYNEQFF | TGCAGCGTTGTTTGGGACTCCTCCTACAATGAGCAGTTCTTC
few | . | TRBJ1-1 | TRBV27 | CASSPLTGNTEAFF | TGTGCCAGCAGTCCACTGACAGGGAACACTGAAGCTTTCTTT
. | TRBD1 | TRBJ1-2 | TRBV5-6 | CASSLAHGQETHFNYGYTF | TGTGCCAGCAGCTTGGCACATGGACAGGAAACACACTTTAACTATGGCTACACCTTC
few | . | TRBJ2-3 | TRBV30 | CAWSERISTDTQYF | TGTGCCTGGAGTGAGCGAATAAGCACAGATACGCAGTATTTT
. | . | TRBJ2-2 | TRBV29-1 | CSVEGKPGELFF | TGCAGCGTTGAAGGGAAACCCGGGGAGCTGTTTTTT
. | . | TRBJ2-7 | TRBV9 | CASSVGSKPYEQYF | TGTGCCAGCAGCGTAGGGTCCAAGCCTTACGAGCAGTACTTC
. | . | TRBJ2-7 | TRBV9 | CASSVAGEVAYEQYF | TGTGCCAGCAGCGTAGCGGGAGAAGTAGCCTACGAGCAGTACTTC
many | . | TRBJ2-1 | TRBV19 | CATHLAGPSYNEQFF | TGTGCCACCCACTTGGCGGGGCCCTCCTACAATGAGCAGTTCTTC
. | . | TRBJ2-2 | TRBV29-1 | CSTTTGIEGTGELFF | TGCAGCACAACCACCGGGATTGAGGGCACCGGGGAGCTGTTTTTT
few | . | TRBJ2-4 | TRBV29-1 | CSVDVLNIQYF | TGCAGCGTTGATGTACTAAACATTCAGTACTTC
few | . | TRBJ2-1 | TRBV7-2 | CASSGTNEQFF | TGTGCCAGCAGCGGGACGAATGAGCAGTTCTTC
. | TRBD2 | TRBJ2-7 | TRBV27 | CASSSRTSANYEQYF | TGTGCCAGCAGTTCCCGGACTAGCGCGAACTACGAGCAGTACTTC
. | . | TRBJ1-5 | TRBV6-1 | CASSEGPSRPQHF | TGTGCCAGCAGTGAAGGCCCATCTCGGCCCCAGCATTTT
few | TRBD1 | TRBJ1-5 | TRBV4-1 | CASSLVGYQGAQHF | TGCGCCAGCAGTCTTGTAGGTTATCAGGGGGCCCAGCATTTT
few | TRBD1 | TRBJ2-2 | TRBV15 | CATSNHRGLSGELFF | TGTGCCACCAGCAACCACAGGGGGCTAAGCGGGGAGCTGTTTTTT
. | . | TRBJ2-1 | TRBV29-1 | CSVHQTVSYNEQFF | TGCAGCGTTCATCAGACAGTCTCCTACAATGAGCAGTTCTTC
. | TRBD1 | TRBJ2-7 | TRBV28 | CASSPGTVYEQYF | TGTGCCAGCAGTCCTGGGACAGTCTACGAGCAGTACTTC
. | . | TRBJ2-3 | TRBV13 | CASSLGSRTDTQYF | TGTGCCAGCAGCTTGGGGAGCCGCACAGATACGCAGTATTTT
. | . | TRBJ2-2 | TRBV20-1 | CSAPDTGELFF | TGCAGTGCCCCTGACACCGGGGAGCTGTTTTTT
many | . | TRBJ2-1 | TRBV27 | CASSFKGTEQFF | TGTGCCAGCAGTTTTAAGGGTACTGAGCAGTTCTTC
. | . | TRBJ2-1 | TRBV7-9 | CASSAESSYNEQFF | TGTGCCAGCTCCGCGGAGAGCTCCTACAATGAGCAGTTCTTC
. | TRBD1 | TRBJ1-5 | TRBV30 | CAWSSDRDYQPQHF | TGTGCCTGGAGTAGCGACAGGGACTATCAGCCCCAGCATTTT
once | . | TRBJ2-7 | TRBV7-8 | CASSLGLSSYEQYF | TGTGCCAGCAGCTTAGGACTAAGCTCCTACGAGCAGTACTTC
few | . | TRBJ2-5 | TRBV29-1 | CSVSAETQYF | TGCAGCGTTAGTGCAGAGACCCAGTACTTC
few | . | TRBJ2-7 | TRBV9 | CASSVDTHPYEQYF | TGTGCCAGCAGCGTAGACACACACCCCTACGAGCAGTACTTC
. | TRBD2 | TRBJ2-5 | TRBV9 | CASTPGGIPGGKTQYF | TGTGCCAGCACCCCTGGGGGGATACCCGGGGGGAAGACCCAGTACTTC
few | TRBD1 | TRBJ2-1 | TRBV29-1 | CSVDRGFVDEQFF | TGCAGCGTCGACAGGGGCTTTGTGGATGAGCAGTTCTTC
few | TRBD1 | TRBJ1-2 | TRBV29-1 | CSVEGQGSGMDGYTF | TGCAGCGTTGAAGGACAGGGTAGCGGGATGGATGGCTACACCTTC
few | . | TRBJ2-4 | TRBV29-1 | CSSQGGSGNIQYF | TGCAGCTCACAGGGGGGGTCAGGAAACATTCAGTACTTC
. | TRBD2 | TRBJ2-5 | TRBV29-1 | CSVPGTTIETQYF | TGCAGCGTGCCCGGGACTACAATTGAGACCCAGTACTTC
. | . | TRBJ2-5 | TRBV29-1 | CSVVEQKNQETQYF | TGCAGCGTGGTCGAACAGAAAAACCAAGAGACCCAGTACTTC
few | . | TRBJ1-1 | TRBV7-2 | CACGWTDTEAFF | TGTGCCTGTGGGTGGACGGACACTGAAGCTTTCTTT
. | . | TRBJ2-2 | TRBV29-1 | CSVESDGKIANTGELFF | TGCAGCGTTGAATCCGATGGCAAGATTGCGAACACCGGGGAGCTGTTTTTT
. | TRBD1 | TRBJ2-7 | TRBV29-1 | CSVDSTTGGGEQYF | TGCAGCGTCGACAGCACGACAGGGGGGGGCGAGCAGTACTTC
many | TRBD2 | TRBJ2-3 | TRBV6-5 | CASSYSGTIPDTQYF | TGTGCCAGCAGTTACTCAGGGACTATTCCAGATACGCAGTATTTT
. | . | TRBJ2-2 | TRBV29-1 | CSVEGTRRGGELFF | TGCAGCGTTGAAGGAACTAGGAGGGGCGGGGAGCTGTTCTTT
once | . | TRBJ1-5 | TRBV25-1 | CASSEGAGRQPQHF | TGTGCCAGCAGTGAAGGGGCAGGGCGGCAGCCCCAGCATTTT
. | . | TRBJ2-7 | TRBV29-1 | CSVVAGAYEQYF | TGCAGCGTTGTGGCAGGGGCCTACGAGCAGTACTTC
. | . | TRBJ2-5 | TRBV7-6 | CASSPFVTPAQETQYF | TGTGCCAGCAGCCCCTTTGTGACTCCAGCGCAAGAGACCCAGTACTTC
few | . | TRBJ2-3 | TRBV6-5 | CASAYLVTDTQYF | TGTGCCAGCGCCTATTTAGTCACAGATACGCAGTATTTT
few | . | TRBJ2-2 | TRBV30 | CAWNRLGSGGELFF | TGTGCCTGGAATCGGCTGGGCTCGGGCGGGGAGCTGTTTTTT
. | . | TRBJ2-3 | TRBV30 | CAWRTKSTAGDTDTQYF | TGTGCCTGGAGAACAAAATCGACGGCAGGCGACACAGATACGCAGTATTTT
. | . | TRBJ1-2 | TRBV4-1 | CASSQDSQVYGYTF | TGCGCCAGCAGCCAAGATAGTCAGGTCTATGGCTACACCTTC
. | . | TRBJ1-1 | TRBV29-1 | CSASGGGTLNTEAFF | TGCAGCGCTTCAGGTGGCGGGACGTTGAACACTGAAGCTTTCTTT
. | . | TRBJ2-4 | TRBV28 | CASSRTRRLDIQYF | TGTGCCAGCAGCCGTACAAGGCGGTTAGACATTCAGTACTTC
few | TRBD2 | TRBJ2-7 | TRBV29-1 | CSVEGGRPYEQYF | TGCAGCGTTGAGGGCGGGAGGCCCTACGAGCAGTACTTC